This entry lists 31 T cell receptor beta chains sequenced from one sample in a study of CD8 T cells in ankylosing spondylitis. General observations from the study: There was a TCR beta motif, made of eight highly homologous variants, that appeared characteristic of ankylosing spondylitis blood.

These receptors have no known antigen. TCRdb reprocessed the 5' RACE reads via MiXCR and lists one record per CDR3 protein. The sample yields 700,000 or so distinct CDR3 sequences, roughly 19% seen once. The material sequenced was blood, either unsorted or a sorted T cell fraction (not recorded which). The receptors were sampled from a male donor with ankylosing spondylitis.

The rearrangement uses TRBV7-3 and TRBJ1-5; D uncertain. V lost 2 bases and J 5 bases, leaving 7 bases between the germline ends. Germline assignment: CDR1 SGHTA and CDR2 FQGTGA. The CDR3 runs to 13 residues. The CDR3 loop is CASSLDNDQPQHF. The CDR3 DNA is TGTGCCAGCAGCTTAGACAACGATCAGCCCCAGCATTTT.

This clonotype showed up just a few times. The rearrangement links TRBV10-3 to TRBJ2-2, with a tentative D call TRBD1 (6 bases). V lost 5 bases and J lost 0, with 16 bases in between. CDR1 ENHRY and CDR2 SYGVKD come from the germline V gene. The CDR3 spans 17 residues. The CDR3 DNA is TGTGCCATCAGTAGACGGGACAAATACCCGAACACCGGGGAGCTGTTTTTT. Translating it yields CAISRRDKYPNTGELFF.

The V gene is TRBV7-8, the J gene TRBJ2-2, with a weak D call TRBD2 (6 bases). The CDR3 is 16 residues long. Germline CDR1 reads SGHVS; CDR2 reads FQNEAQ. Trimming took off 5 bases at V and 1 base at J, with 14 bases between the two ends. The CDR3 is CASSLVYGRNTGELFF. Here the CDR3 DNA reads TGTGCCAGCAGCCTAGTCTACGGGAGGAACACCGGGGAGCTGTTTTTT.

This clonotype was observed a few times. J is TRBJ2-1 and V is TRBV12-3 or TRBV12-4; a possible D gene is TRBD2 (6 bases). CDR3 size: 17 residues. Trimming pared 5 bases from V and 1 base from J, leaving 18 bases between. CDR3 in DNA: TGTGCCAGCAGTCCTTTTGGGCGGGGTGGATCCTACAATGAGCAGTTCTTC. Its protein product is CASSPFGRGGSYNEQFF.

This clonotype was seen at least ten times. The V call is TRBV29-1, the J call TRBJ2-2; 7 bases align to TRBD2. The length of the CDR3 is 13 residues. Germline V gives CDR1 SQVTM, CDR2 ANQGSEA. J lost 7 bases, V lost 6 bases, and 8 bases had no gene match. CDR3 amino acids: CSVPRPGGGELFF. The CDR3 DNA reads as TGCAGCGTCCCACGACCGGGGGGCGGGGAGCTGTTTTTT.

The chain combines TRBV20-1 with TRBJ2-7; 8 bases line up with TRBD1. V trimming: 8 bases; J trimming: 3 bases; junction bases outside the gene matches: 9. This CDR3 has 13 residues. CDR1 is DFQATT and CDR2 is SNEGSKA in the germline V gene (reference sequence). This chain's CDR3 is CSPNPGQGYEQYF. The CDR3 DNA reads as TGCAGTCCTAACCCCGGACAGGGCTACGAGCAGTACTTC.

This clonotype has just a few counts. The rearrangement uses TRBV5-8 and TRBJ2-1; tentative D call: TRBD1 (5 bases). There are 14 residues in the CDR3. The germline V gene has CDR1 SGHTS and CDR2 YDEGEE. V dropped 0 bases and J dropped 8 bases, with 12 bases sitting between them. As DNA, the CDR3 is TGTGCCAGCAGCTTGGAAGGGGCAAGCCATGAGCAGTTCTTC. Its protein is CASSLEGASHEQFF.

This rearrangement joins TRBV9 to TRBJ2-1; 7 bases are shared with TRBD2. CDR3 length: 14 residues. CDR1 is SGDLS and CDR2 is YYNGEE in the germline V gene. Trimming took 3 bases from V and 4 from J; bases not matched to a gene: 4. The CDR3 protein is CASSDGGGYNEQFF. DNA of the CDR3: TGTGCCAGCAGCGATGGGGGAGGGTACAATGAGCAGTTCTTC.

This clonotype was detected ten times or more. The V and J genes are TRBV9 and TRBJ2-5; TRBD2 aligns across 8 bases. The CDR3 loop spans 16 amino acids. Germline CDR1 is SGDLS and CDR2 is YYNGEE. With V trimmed by 4 bases and J by 0 bases, 8 bases remained unmatched. CDR3 DNA: TGTGCCAGCAGCCCCAGCGGGGGAGAGTACCAAGAGACCCAGTACTTC. Its translation is CASSPSGGEYQETQYF.

This clonotype appeared many times. The chain is built from TRBV15 and TRBJ1-5, with D possibly TRBD1 on 6 matching bases. This CDR3 region has 14 residues. CDR1 is LNHNV and CDR2 is YYDKDF in the germline V gene (reference sequence). V was shortened by 4 bases and J by 1 base, with 8 bases between the two germline ends. The DNA for the CDR3 is TGTGCCACCAGCATTGGACAGAGCAATCAGCCCCAGCATTTT. Translation: CATSIGQSNQPQHF.

CDR3: CASRPRDRPMNTEAFF. The CDR3 DNA reads as TGTGCCAGCAGACCCAGGGACAGGCCCATGAACACTGAAGCTTTCTTT. The chain couples TRBV27 to TRBJ1-1, with 8 bases matching TRBD1. Per germline, CDR1 MNHEY and CDR2 SMNVEV (reference sequence). J gave up 0 bases and V 6 bases, and 9 bases lay outside the gene matches. The CDR3 extends over 16 amino acids.

This clonotype has more than one count but fewer than ten. V and J are TRBV28 and TRBJ1-3, with D uncertain. The germline V and J ends were trimmed by 2 bases and 2 bases, with 10 bases remaining between them. The CDR3 is 15 amino acids. Germline CDR1 MDHEN, CDR2 SYDVKM. CDR3 nucleotides: TGTGCCAGCAGTTTAGGTAGGGCCCCTGGAAACACCATATATTTT. Protein product: CASSLGRAPGNTIYF.

This chain uses TRBV7-6 with TRBJ2-4; D tentatively reads TRBD1 or TRBD2 (5 bases each). The CDR3 spans 13 residues. V was cut by 3 bases and J by 7 bases, with 10 bases left in between. CDR1 and CDR2 (germline): SGHVS, FNYEAQ. The CDR3 loop is CASSLKRDNIQYF. CDR3 DNA: TGTGCCAGCAGCTTGAAGAGGGACAACATTCAGTACTTC.

The gene calls are TRBV20-1 and TRBJ1-2; 9 bases match TRBD1. The trim removed 5 bases at V and 4 bases at J, leaving 11 bases unmatched. The CDR3 contains 15 residues. CDR1 is DFQATT, CDR2 SNEGSKA, per germline (reference sequence). Here the CDR3 reads CSASPTGGGSYGYTF. The CDR3 DNA sequence: TGCAGTGCTTCTCCGACAGGGGGAGGTAGCTATGGCTACACCTTC.

With respect to this clonotype: A much larger clone differs from this one at a single base, so this may be a read error. The V gene is TRBV5-6, the J gene TRBJ2-7; D perhaps matches TRBD2 (6 bases). Germline V lookup: CDR1 SGHDT, CDR2 YYEEEE. The CDR3 totals 14 residues. DNA for the CDR3: TGTGCCAGGAGCTTCGGGGGAAACTCCTACGAGCAGTACTTC. It is translated as CARSFGGNSYEQYF.

The V and J genes are TRBV4-3 and TRBJ2-3; tentatively, D is TRBD1 or TRBD2 (5 bases each). CDR1 and CDR2 (germline): LGHNA, YSLEER. Trimming pared 0 bases from V and 1 base from J, leaving 11 bases between. The CDR3 length is 16 residues. The CDR3 here is CASSQDGSGRTDTQYF. The CDR3 DNA reads as TGCGCCAGCAGCCAAGATGGCTCGGGACGCACAGATACGCAGTATTTT.

This clonotype has only a few counts. The genes are TRBV24-1 and TRBJ2-1; TRBD2 matches at 10 bases. The CDR3 sequence is 15 residues long. From germline, CDR1 is KGHDR and CDR2 SFDVKD. V trimming: 4 bases; J trimming: 7 bases; junction bases outside the gene matches: 6. The CDR3: CATSEGGLATNEQFF. In DNA, the CDR3 is TGTGCCACCAGTGAGGGGGGACTAGCGACTAATGAGCAGTTCTTC.

This clonotype turned up a few times. V is TRBV27 and J is TRBJ2-1, with 9 bases matching TRBD2. V was clipped by 4 bases and J by 1 base; unmatched bases: 2. Germline-derived CDR1 and CDR2 are MNHEY and SMNVEV (reference sequence). The CDR3 covers 15 residues. In nucleotides, the CDR3 is TGTGCCAGCAGTTCTAGCGGGGAATCCTACAATGAGCAGTTCTTC. It encodes CASSSSGESYNEQFF.

This chain connects TRBV4-1 to TRBJ2-1, with 7 nucleotides matching TRBD2. CDR1 MGHRA and CDR2 YSYEKL come from the germline V gene. The trim removed 2 bases at V and 6 bases at J, leaving 4 bases unmatched. This CDR3 has 14 amino acids. CDR3: CASSQIASGNEQFF. The CDR3 DNA reads as TGCGCCAGCAGCCAAATCGCTAGCGGCAATGAGCAGTTCTTC.

The chain couples TRBV9 to TRBJ1-4, with 8 bases aligning to TRBD1. This CDR3 comprises 15 residues. The germline CDR1 and CDR2 sequences are SGDLS and YYNGEE. With V trimmed by 3 bases and J by 7 bases, 8 bases remained unmatched. The CDR3 is CASSALTGVFEKLFF. The CDR3 coding sequence is TGTGCCAGCAGCGCCCTGACAGGGGTATTTGAAAAACTGTTTTTT. The whole variable domain, filled in from reference TRBV9 and TRBJ1-4, reads DSGVTQTPKHLITATGQRVTLRCSPRSGDLSVYWYQQSLDQGLQFLIQYYNGEERAKGNILERFSAQQFPDLHSELNLSSLELGDSALYFCASSALTGVFEKLFFGSGTQLSVL.

The chain is built from TRBV5-6 and TRBJ2-4; D is unresolved. The CDR3 covers 16 residues. Per germline, CDR1 SGHDT and CDR2 YYEEEE. Trimming took 0 bases from V and 0 from J, leaving 10 bases between them. The CDR3 is CASSLGAALAKNIQYF. CDR3 nucleotide sequence: TGTGCCAGCAGCTTGGGGGCAGCCCTAGCCAAAAACATTCAGTACTTC. Filled out from reference TRBV5-6 and TRBJ2-4, the complete variable domain reads DAGVTQSPTHLIKTRGQQVTLRCSPKSGHDTVSWYQQALGQGPQFIFQYYEEEERQRGNFPDRFSGHQFPNYSSELNVNALLLGDSALYLCASSLGAALAKNIQYFGAGTRLSVL.

This clonotype came up a few times. The chain employs TRBV29-1 and TRBJ1-2; maybe TRBD1 (5 bases). The germline V gene encodes CDR1 SQVTM and CDR2 ANQGSEA. V dropped 3 bases and J dropped 8 bases, with 16 bases sitting between them. This CDR3 region has 13 residues. CDR3 sequence reads: CSVEGQGNPGYTF. CDR3 coding DNA: TGCAGCGTTGAGGGGCAGGGAAACCCAGGCTACACCTTC.

The rearrangement links TRBV7-3 to TRBJ2-5; TRBD2 matches 12 bases. CDR1 is SGHTA, CDR2 FQGTGA, per germline. The CDR3 has 16 residues. V lost 4 bases and J lost 7; bases outside the gene matches: 10. The CDR3 DNA is TGTGCCAGCAGCTCCGGACTAGCGGGACGTGGTGGGACCCAGTACTTC. It codes for CASSSGLAGRGGTQYF.

There are a few counts of this clonotype. The chain employs TRBV27 and TRBJ2-7; D might be TRBD1 or TRBD2, each matching 5 bases. Germline V gene sequence: CDR1 MNHEY, CDR2 SMNVEV (reference sequence). The CDR3 is 15 amino acids. The V end lost 8 bases, the J end lost 3 bases, and 20 bases lay between the germline ends. This CDR3 is CASGPGLTSGYEQYF. The CDR3 region has the DNA TGTGCCAGCGGGCCGGGGCTCACCTCCGGCTACGAGCAGTACTTC.

This clonotype was counted between two and nine times. V is TRBV12-3 or TRBV12-4 and J is TRBJ2-3; D gene ambiguous. V dropped 3 bases and J dropped 2 bases, with 9 bases sitting between them. The CDR3 covers 14 residues. CDR3 in DNA: TGTGCCAGCAGTTTCGGCTCGACCACAGATACGCAGTATTTT. Encoded protein: CASSFGSTTDTQYF.

In its sample, this clonotype was seen many times. The junction does not match germline at one end; this may be a read error. This chain's CDR3 is CASSLGQGGTGELFF. CDR3 in DNA: TGTGCCAGCAGTTTAGGGCAGGGGGGCACCGGGGAGCTGTTTTTT. The rearrangement uses TRBV5-1 and TRBJ2-2, with D possibly TRBD1 on 7 matching bases. The CDR3 runs to 15 residues. Germline-derived CDR1 and CDR2 are SGHRS and YFSETQ.

The chain recombines TRBV9 with TRBJ2-3, with D possibly matching TRBD1 (6 bases). With 0 bases removed from V and 4 bases from J, the gap between germline ends came to 12 bases. This CDR3 contains 15 residues. Germline CDR1 is SGDLS and CDR2 is YYNGEE. CDR3 bases: TGTGCCAGCAGCGTAGATATCAGGGGAGCAGATACGCAGTATTTT. The encoded protein is CASSVDIRGADTQYF.

V and J are TRBV27 and TRBJ2-1, with 8 bases fitting TRBD1. There are 15 residues in the CDR3. Trimming at V came to 4 bases and at J to 7 bases, leaving 9 bases not matched to a gene. Per germline, CDR1 MNHEY and CDR2 SMNVEV (reference sequence). CDR3: CASSSRGTGLNEQFF. The CDR3 coding sequence is TGTGCCAGCAGTTCCCGCGGGACAGGCCTTAATGAGCAGTTCTTC.

This clonotype occurred a few times. The rearrangement links TRBV7-9 to TRBJ2-1, with a tentative D call TRBD1 (6 bases). The V and J ends lost 0 bases and 5 bases respectively, with 11 bases between them. The CDR3 is made up of 15 amino acids. In germline, CDR1 is SEHNR, CDR2 FQNEAQ (reference sequence). CDR3 protein: CASSLARTENNEQFF. The CDR3 nucleotides read TGTGCCAGCAGCTTAGCCAGGACAGAGAACAATGAGCAGTTCTTC. The whole variable domain, filled in from reference TRBV7-9 and TRBJ2-1, reads DTGVSQNPRHKITKRGQNVTFRCDPISEHNRLYWYRQTLGQGPEFLTYFQNEAQLEKSRLLSDRFSAERPKGSFSTLEIQRTEQGDSAMYLCASSLARTENNEQFFGPGTRLTVL.

This clonotype came up a few times. V and J are TRBV4-1 and TRBJ1-1; D is possibly TRBD1 (6 bases). Trimming took 4 bases from V and 6 from J, leaving 18 bases between them. CDR1 and CDR2 from the germline V gene are MGHRA and YSYEKL. The CDR3 has 15 amino acids. The CDR3 DNA reads TGCGCCAGCAGCCCTTTCTGGGGGCCTTCGGCTGAAGCTTTCTTT. Translating gives CASSPFWGPSAEAFF.

This clonotype was picked up many times. The V call is TRBV5-1, the J call TRBJ1-1, with D possibly matching TRBD1 (5 bases). Germline CDR1 is SGHRS and CDR2 is YFSETQ. This CDR3 has 15 amino acids. V lost 4 bases, J lost 1 base, and 14 bases lay in between. The CDR3: CASSVTGGGNTEAFF. Written as DNA, the CDR3 is TGCGCCAGCAGCGTAACCGGCGGGGGGAACACTGAAGCTTTCTTT.